The clone carrying this T cell receptor (beta chain) was observed at least ten times. Its antigen remains unknown. The use of a sample-barcoded 5' primer and a J-beta primer mix characterized a second PCR of roughly 6 to 11 cycles. One entry per CDR3 protein, called by TCRdb with MiXCR from the 5' RACE reads. The table records 710,000 or so distinct CDR3 sequences, 32% of them present only once. The sample originates from a study of blood T cells in healthy people across ages. V was pared by 0 bases and J by 2 bases, with 14 bases between. The CDR3 loop spans 17 amino acids. CDR1 and CDR2 from the germline V gene are LGHNA and YSLEER. Study-wide points: When set beside aged donors, long-lived donors presented more naive CD4+ cells and higher diversity.

The sample providers were healthy Caucasian people from Russia, aged roughly 6 to 100. Each sample provided at least 5 micrograms of extracted total RNA. Sequencing was performed on blood. This clonotype was obtained from an elderly woman in good health. The chain combines TRBV4-3 with TRBJ2-1; D perhaps matches TRBD2 (6 bases). CDR3 sequence reads: CASSQDRGSRAYNEQFF. The CDR3 DNA is TGCGCCAGCAGCCAAGATCGGGGGTCGAGGGCCTACAATGAGCAGTTCTTC.